A selection of T cell receptor beta chains follows, all from one sample in a study of control samples from healthy donors and cancer patients. Using immunoSEQ multiplex PCR, the repertoire was profiled, and TCRdb retains in-frame clones only, with some absent. This table has roughly 130,000 clones, 85% to 95% appearing once. Material: blood. These receptors were taken from a man between 18 and 35 years old in good health. Both conserved end residues are part of each CDR3.

cdr3_length | j_call | v_call | cdr3_aa
11 | TRBJ2-5 | TRBV30 | CAWSVGETQYF
15 | TRBJ2-3 | TRBV19 | CASSRVGTGTDTQYF
15 | TRBJ1-1 | TRBV4-1 | CASSQGTGGNTEAFF
14 | TRBJ2-7 | TRBV28 | CASGGTSITREQYF
16 | TRBJ1-1 | TRBV5-1 | CASSGTRDRTNTEAFF
16 | TRBJ1-1 | TRBV4-1 | CASSQDVGVDGTEAFF
14 | TRBJ1-1 | TRBV5-4 | CASSLIIEGQEAFF
13 | TRBJ1-4 | TRBV6-5 | CAAMQGGGEKLFF
13 | TRBJ1-1 | TRBV10-3 | CAISRSFGTEAFF
15 | TRBJ1-2 | TRBV7-9 | CASSMDRAPNYGYTF
16 | TRBJ1-3 | TRBV5-1 | CASSFDGKSSGNTIYF
15 | TRBJ1-5 | TRBV5-4 | CASSLGGINNQPQHF
14 | TRBJ1-2 | TRBV25-1 | CASSALGERGGYTF
15 | TRBJ1-3 | TRBV5-6 | CASSLVPGQGNTIYF
13 | TRBJ1-2 | TRBV12-3/TRBV12-4 | CASSLSRVGGYTF
11 | TRBJ1-1 | TRBV2 | CASRENTEAFF
14 | TRBJ2-7 | TRBV5-5 | CASSLDPRPYEQYF
15 | TRBJ1-6 | TRBV19 | CANSMDQGKGSPLHF
15 | TRBJ1-3 | TRBV27 | CASSYGGGPGNTIYF
14 | TRBJ2-2 | TRBV30 | CASDTGYSTGELFF
13 | TRBJ2-5 | TRBV6-5 | CASSSTGGLTQYF
14 | TRBJ1-6 | TRBV5-4 | CASSPDIYNSPLHF
17 | TRBJ2-7 | TRBV5-4 | CASSLGGRGGPVYEQYF